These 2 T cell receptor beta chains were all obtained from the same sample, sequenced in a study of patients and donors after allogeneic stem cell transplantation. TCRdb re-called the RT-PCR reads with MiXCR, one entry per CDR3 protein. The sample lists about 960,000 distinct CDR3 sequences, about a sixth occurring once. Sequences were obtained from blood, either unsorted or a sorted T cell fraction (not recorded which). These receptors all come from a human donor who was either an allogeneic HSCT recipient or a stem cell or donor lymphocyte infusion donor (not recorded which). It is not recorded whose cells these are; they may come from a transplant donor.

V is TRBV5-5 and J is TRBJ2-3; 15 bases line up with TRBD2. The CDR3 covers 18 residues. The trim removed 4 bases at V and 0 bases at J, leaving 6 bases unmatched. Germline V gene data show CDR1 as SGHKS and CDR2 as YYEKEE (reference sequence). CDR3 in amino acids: CASSIGTSGGHSTDTQYF. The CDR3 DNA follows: TGTGCCAGCAGCATCGGGACTAGCGGGGGGCATAGCACAGATACGCAGTATTTT.

In nucleotides, the CDR3 is TGCAGTGCCCCCTATGGTCCCCGGGGCGAGACCCAGTACTTC. It yields the protein CSAPYGPRGETQYF. The rearrangement uses TRBV20-1 and TRBJ2-5; D assignment may be TRBD1 or TRBD2 (5 bases each). The CDR3 covers 14 residues. Trimming stripped 6 bases from V and 5 bases from J, with 19 bases between. The germline V gene has CDR1 DFQATT and CDR2 SNEGSKA (reference sequence).